The clone carrying this T cell receptor beta chain was detected ten times or more. Amplification used 60 Vbeta primers and 13 Jbeta primers. The protocol was immunoSEQ multiplex PCR, while the TCRdb copy is restricted to in-frame clones and leaves out a portion. Of around 140,000 clones in the sample, almost 80% were seen once. The junction had 11 bases not matched to a gene; V was cut back by 8 bases and J by 6 bases. The CDR3 contains 16 residues. CDR1 and CDR2 from the germline V gene are MNHNY and SVGAGI (reference sequence). The data derive from a study of cytomegalovirus exposure and HLA in healthy donors.

This chain connects TRBV6-6 to TRBJ2-2; 11 bases agree with TRBD2. Sequencing input: PBMCs. The receptor was derived from a female donor in good health and CMV-seronegative. The CDR3 protein is CASQMWGLAVAGELFF. DNA for the CDR3: TGTGCCAGCCAAATGTGGGGACTAGCGGTAGCCGGGGAGCTGTTTTTT.